Listed below are T cell receptor beta chains from one sample, sequenced in a study of metastatic and nonmetastatic thyroid tumors. TCRdb re-called the PCR reads via MiXCR. Among several thousand clones listed, approximately 32% were seen once. The sample taken for sequencing was adjacent normal tissue. These receptor sequences come from a female donor with papillary thyroid cancer or a benign thyroid nodule (not recorded which). Some clones in this sample may be carry-over from other donors' samples. Both conserved end residues are part of each CDR3. The order of the fields is clone size, CDR3 length, V gene, D gene, J gene, CDR3 DNA, CDR3 protein. The D gene is left open where the match is weak. Clone sizes are given selectively: once, few, many, or a class where the clone is expanded.

>many|14|TRBV5-4|TRBD1|TRBJ1-2
TGTGCCAGCAGCCCCGGGACAGGGGACCAGGGCTACACCTTC
CASSPGTGDQGYTF
>medium-sized|14|TRBV5-6|-|TRBJ2-7
TGTGCCAGCAGCTTGAGCGGGACAGCGTACGAGCAGTACTTC
CASSLSGTAYEQYF
>-|13|TRBV2|-|TRBJ1-5
TGTGCCAGCAGAGAGGGTGGGAGTCAGCCCCAGCATTTT
CASREGGSQPQHF
>-|15|TRBV2|TRBD1|TRBJ2-3
TGTGCCAGCAGTTCCGTAGGACAGGTCACAGATACGCAGTATTTT
CASSSVGQVTDTQYF
>medium-sized|13|TRBV18|TRBD2|TRBJ2-1
TGTGCCAGCTCAGCGGGAGGGCAGGATGAGCAGTTCTTC
CASSAGGQDEQFF
>medium-sized|12|TRBV25-1|-|TRBJ1-1
TGTGCCAGCAGTGAATCGGGTCTTGAAGCTTTCTTT
CASSESGLEAFF
>few|18|TRBV6-6|-|TRBJ1-6
TGTGCCAGCAGTTACTCGAGTCCCAGGAGCTCCTATAATTCACCCCTCCACTTT
CASSYSSPRSSYNSPLHF
>-|14|TRBV7-9|-|TRBJ2-2
TGTGCCAGCAGCTCGGGACCCCAGACCGGGGAGCTGTTTTTT
CASSSGPQTGELFF
>medium-sized|14|TRBV19|TRBD1|TRBJ2-3
TGTGCCAGTAGTGTGACAGGGAACTACGATACGCAGTATTTT
CASSVTGNYDTQYF
>-|12|TRBV20-1|-|TRBJ1-2
TGCAGTGCTTGGACAGCTAACTATGGCTACACCTTC
CSAWTANYGYTF
>-|15|TRBV6-1|TRBD1|TRBJ2-5
TGTGCCATCAGCCCGGGACAGGGTCACCAAGAGACCCAGTACTTC
CAISPGQGHQETQYF
>few|19|TRBV3-1|-|TRBJ2-1
TGTGCCAGCAGCCAAGATCGTAGTGGGAGTTCGAGCTCCTACAATGAGCAGTTCTTC
CASSQDRSGSSSSYNEQFF
>medium-sized|15|TRBV7-3|-|TRBJ2-1
TGTGCCAGCAGCTTTGACCACCAACTCTACAATGAGCAGTTCTTC
CASSFDHQLYNEQFF
>once|18|TRBV11-1|-|TRBJ2-5
TGTGCCAGCAGCCCCATCGCCCGGAGGACGGGCTTAAGAGAGACCCAGTACTTC
CASSPIARRTGLRETQYF
>-|14|TRBV30|TRBD2|TRBJ2-1
TGTGCCTGGAATCTCCTAGCGGGAGGGGATGAGCAGTTCTTC
CAWNLLAGGDEQFF
>medium-sized|14|TRBV4-1|-|TRBJ2-5
TGCGCCAGCAGCCCGGCGGAGCGGCAAGAGACCCAGTACTTC
CASSPAERQETQYF
>-|12|TRBV6-1|-|TRBJ1-2
TGTGCCAGCAGCCCCACCCGCCATGTCTACACCTTC
CASSPTRHVYTF
>medium-sized|14|TRBV27|TRBD1|TRBJ1-5
TGTGCCAGCAGTTTATCCAGGGGGCATCAGCCCCAGCATTTT
CASSLSRGHQPQHF
>medium-sized|16|TRBV11-3|TRBD2|TRBJ2-1
TGTGCCAGCAGCTTACCCGGGACTAGTGTCTACAATGAGCAGTTCTTC
CASSLPGTSVYNEQFF
>-|16|TRBV3-1|-|TRBJ2-5
TGTGCCAGCAGCCTCCGAAGGGGGTCAGGAGGGGAGACCCAGTACTTC
CASSLRRGSGGETQYF
>few|13|TRBV6-1|-|TRBJ1-6
TGTGCCAGCAGTGAGTTCAGGAGTTCACCCCTCCACTTT
CASSEFRSSPLHF
>medium-sized|13|TRBV5-6|-|TRBJ1-2
TGTGCCAGCAGCTGGGGGACATCGGGAGGCTACACCTTC
CASSWGTSGGYTF
>-|13|TRBV28|TRBD1|TRBJ1-1
TGTGCCAGCAGTTTACCCCAGGGGGGTGAAGCTTTCTTT
CASSLPQGGEAFF
>few|16|TRBV12-3/TRBV12-4|-|TRBJ2-1
TGTGCCAGCAGTTTTGGCGGACTGAGCTCCTACAATGAGCAGTTCTTC
CASSFGGLSSYNEQFF
>once|13|TRBV18|-|TRBJ1-1
TGTGCCAGCTCACCCTACCAAGGGGATGAAGCTTTCTTT
CASSPYQGDEAFF
>-|16|TRBV24-1|TRBD2|TRBJ2-7
TGTGCCACCAGTGACCCCCTAGCGGGGAGCTCCTACGAGCAGTACTTC
CATSDPLAGSSYEQYF
>medium-sized|14|TRBV7-3|-|TRBJ2-1
TGTGCCAGCAGCTCAACCCTAGTACGCAATGAGCAGTTCTTC
CASSSTLVRNEQFF
>once|18|TRBV18|-|TRBJ1-5
TGTGCCAGCTCACCAACCGCGGACAGTTCTTATAGCAATCAGCCCCAGCATTTT
CASSPTADSSYSNQPQHF
>medium-sized|17|TRBV4-2|TRBD2|TRBJ2-3
TGTGCCAGCAGCCAAATCCTAGCGGGAGGCTTCACAGATACGCAGTATTTT
CASSQILAGGFTDTQYF
>-|15|TRBV5-1|TRBD1|TRBJ2-2
TGCGCCAGCAGCTTGGGACAGGGGGCGATCGGGTATCCGTTTTTT
CASSLGQGAIGYPFF
>-|18|TRBV19|-|TRBJ2-1
TGTGCCAGTAGTATAGAGAAGGTTAGCCAGTCCAACTACAATGAGCAGTTCTTC
CASSIEKVSQSNYNEQFF
>-|14|TRBV11-2|TRBD1|TRBJ2-1
TGTGCCAGCAGCCCTGGGAACAGGGGGAGTGAGCAGTTCTTC
CASSPGNRGSEQFF
>-|15|TRBV5-1|TRBD2|TRBJ2-7
TGCGCCAGCAGGTCACTAGCGGGGGAATCCTACGAGCAGTACTTC
CASRSLAGESYEQYF
>few|15|TRBV6-2/TRBV6-3|TRBD1|TRBJ2-7
TGTGCCAGCAGTCCCTGGGGACAGGGGGTCCACGAGCAGTACTTC
CASSPWGQGVHEQYF
>once|12|TRBV20-1|-|TRBJ1-1
TGCAGTGCTAGAGGAGGTAACACTGAAGCTTTCTTT
CSARGGNTEAFF
>-|15|TRBV5-5|TRBD1|TRBJ2-7
TGCGCCAGCAGCGACCCGGGACAGGGGGCCTACGAGCAGTACTTC
CASSDPGQGAYEQYF
>medium-sized|11|TRBV20-1|TRBD2|TRBJ2-7
TGCAGGGGGGGTAGCGGGTCTAAAACCCACTTC
CRGGSGSKTHF
>medium-sized|16|TRBV7-9|-|TRBJ1-2
TGTGCCAGCTTAGAGAGCGGGGGGGGAGATTATGGCGGCTACACCTTC
CASLESGGGDYGGYTF
>-|17|TRBV11-1|TRBD2|TRBJ2-7
TGTGCCAGCAGCTTAGCGGGGATAGCGGGAGCCCCCCTCGAGCAGTACTTC
CASSLAGIAGAPLEQYF
>-|14|TRBV11-2|TRBD2|TRBJ2-7
TGTGCCAGCAGCTTAGCGGGGGGCTCCTACGAGCAGTACTTC
CASSLAGGSYEQYF
>-|13|TRBV4-3|-|TRBJ2-1
TGCGCCAGCAGCCAAATTAGGACGGGAGAGCAGTTCTTC
CASSQIRTGEQFF
>medium-sized|16|TRBV24-1|TRBD2|TRBJ2-3
TGTGCCACCAGTGATACGACTAGCGGGATCACAGATACGCAGTATTTT
CATSDTTSGITDTQYF
>hyperexpanded|13|TRBV2|-|TRBJ2-7
TGTGCCAGCAGTGAAACGGCTTCCTACGAGCAGTACTTC
CASSETASYEQYF
>few|15|TRBV28|TRBD1|TRBJ1-5
TGTGCCACCCGATTGGGACAGGGGTTCAATCAGCCCCAGCATTTT
CATRLGQGFNQPQHF
>-|15|TRBV18|TRBD1|TRBJ2-5
TGTGCCAGCTCACCCGGTACAGGGGGCCAAGAGACCCAGTACTTC
CASSPGTGGQETQYF